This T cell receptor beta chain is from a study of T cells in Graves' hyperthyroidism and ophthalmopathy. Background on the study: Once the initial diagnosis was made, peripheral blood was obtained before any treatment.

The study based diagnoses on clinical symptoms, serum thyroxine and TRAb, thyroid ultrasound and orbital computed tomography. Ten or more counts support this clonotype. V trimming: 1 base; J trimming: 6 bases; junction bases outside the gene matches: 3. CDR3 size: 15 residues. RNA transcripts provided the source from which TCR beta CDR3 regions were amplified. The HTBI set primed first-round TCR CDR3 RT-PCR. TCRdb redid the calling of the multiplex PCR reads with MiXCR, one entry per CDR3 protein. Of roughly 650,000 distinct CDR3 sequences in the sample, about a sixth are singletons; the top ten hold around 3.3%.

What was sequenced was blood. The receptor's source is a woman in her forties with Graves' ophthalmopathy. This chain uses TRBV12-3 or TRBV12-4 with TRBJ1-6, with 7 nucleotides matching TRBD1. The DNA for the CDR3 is TGTGCCAGCAGTTTAGAGGACAGGACTAATTCACCCCTCCACTTT. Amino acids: CASSLEDRTNSPLHF.